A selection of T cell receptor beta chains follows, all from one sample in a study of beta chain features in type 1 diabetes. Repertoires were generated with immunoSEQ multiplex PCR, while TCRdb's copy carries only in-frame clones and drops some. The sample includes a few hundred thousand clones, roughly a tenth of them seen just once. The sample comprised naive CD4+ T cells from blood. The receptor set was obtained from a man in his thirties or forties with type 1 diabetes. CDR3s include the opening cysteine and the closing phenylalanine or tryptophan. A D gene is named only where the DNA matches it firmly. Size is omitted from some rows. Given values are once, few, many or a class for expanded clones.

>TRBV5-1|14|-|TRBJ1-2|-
CASSLDRRGYGYTF
TGCGCCAGCAGCTTGGACAGGAGAGGCTATGGCTACACCTTC
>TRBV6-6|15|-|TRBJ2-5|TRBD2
CASSLRGAGEETQYF
TGTGCCAGCAGTCTCCGAGGAGCGGGGGAGGAGACCCAGTACTTC
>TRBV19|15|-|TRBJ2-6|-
CASSPVPSGANVLTF
TGTGCCAGTAGTCCCGTCCCCTCTGGGGCCAACGTCCTGACTTTC
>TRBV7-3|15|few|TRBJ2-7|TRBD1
CASSRGTGGPYEQYF
TGTGCCAGCAGTCGGGGGACAGGGGGCCCTTACGAGCAGTACTTC
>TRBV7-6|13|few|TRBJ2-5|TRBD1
CASSPGQGKTQYF
TGTGCCAGCAGCCCTGGACAGGGAAAGACCCAGTACTTC
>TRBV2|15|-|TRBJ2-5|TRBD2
CASKNSGGSRETQYF
TGTGCCAGCAAAAATAGCGGGGGGTCGCGAGAGACCCAGTACTTC
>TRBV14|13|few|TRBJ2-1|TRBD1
CASSGQAYNEQFF
TGTGCCAGCAGTGGACAGGCCTACAATGAGCAGTTCTTC
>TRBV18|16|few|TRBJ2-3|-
CASSPPASWNTDTQYF
TGTGCCAGCTCACCACCCGCTAGCTGGAACACAGATACGCAGTATTTT
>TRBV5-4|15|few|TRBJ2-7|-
CASSLEGQGNYEQYF
TGTGCCAGCAGCTTGGAGGGTCAGGGAAACTACGAGCAGTACTTC
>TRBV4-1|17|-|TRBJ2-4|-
CASSRSPATGLKNIQYF
TGCGCCAGCAGCCGCTCACCTGCTACAGGTCTCAAAAACATTCAGTACTTC
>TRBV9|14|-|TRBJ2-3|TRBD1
CASSATGDTDTQYF
TGTGCCAGCAGCGCGACAGGGGACACAGATACGCAGTATTTT
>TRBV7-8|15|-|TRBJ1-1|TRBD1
CASSSRPGQFTEAFF
TGTGCCAGCAGCTCACGACCGGGACAGTTCACTGAAGCTTTCTTT
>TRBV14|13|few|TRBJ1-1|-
CASSQELEAEAFF
TGTGCCAGCAGCCAAGAATTGGAGGCTGAAGCTTTCTTT
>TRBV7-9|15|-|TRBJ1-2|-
CASSLNQGPKDGYTF
TGTGCCAGCAGCTTAAATCAGGGGCCCAAGGATGGCTACACCTTC
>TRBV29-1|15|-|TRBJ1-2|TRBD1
CSVEAGGRLDYGYTF
TGCAGCGTTGAAGCAGGGGGTCGACTTGACTATGGCTACACCTTC
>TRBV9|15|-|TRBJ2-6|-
CASSVVGAGANVLTF
TGTGCCAGCAGCGTAGTCGGGGCTGGGGCCAACGTCCTGACTTTC
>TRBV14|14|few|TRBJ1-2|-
CASSQGLTNYGYTF
TGTGCCAGCAGCCAAGGACTTACCAACTATGGCTACACCTTC
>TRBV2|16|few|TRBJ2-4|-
CASSEVGEGAKNIQYF
TGTGCCAGCAGTGAAGTAGGGGAAGGGGCCAAAAACATTCAGTACTTC
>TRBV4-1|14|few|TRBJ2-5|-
CASSLLPGQETQYF
TGCGCCAGCAGCCTCTTACCGGGCCAAGAGACCCAGTACTTC
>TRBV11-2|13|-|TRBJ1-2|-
CASSPVGGRSYTF
TGTGCCAGCAGCCCCGTCGGGGGTCGAAGCTACACCTTC
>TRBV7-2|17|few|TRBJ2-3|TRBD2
CASSILPAGGPSDTQYF
TGTGCCAGCAGCATCCTCCCAGCGGGGGGGCCCTCAGATACGCAGTATTTT
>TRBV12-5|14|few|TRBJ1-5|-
CASGLLPGNQPQHF
TGTGCTAGTGGTTTGCTTCCAGGCAATCAGCCCCAGCATTTT
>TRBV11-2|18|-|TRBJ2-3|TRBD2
CASSLGLAGGPSTDTQYF
TGTGCCAGCAGCCTTGGACTAGCGGGGGGCCCTAGCACAGATACGCAGTATTTT
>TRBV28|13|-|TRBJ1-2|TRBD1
CASSPQGYDGYTF
TGTGCCAGCAGTCCACAGGGGTACGATGGCTACACCTTC
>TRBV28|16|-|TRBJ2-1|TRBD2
CASSLPGLAEYNEQFF
TGTGCCAGCAGTCTACCCGGACTAGCAGAGTACAATGAGCAGTTCTTC
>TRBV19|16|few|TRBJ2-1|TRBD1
CASTNPTRDRDNEQFF
TGTGCCAGTACCAACCCGACCCGGGACAGGGACAATGAGCAGTTCTTC
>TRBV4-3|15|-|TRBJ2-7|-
CASSRGRGNSYEQYF
TGCGCCAGCAGCCGCGGCAGAGGGAACTCCTACGAGCAGTACTTC
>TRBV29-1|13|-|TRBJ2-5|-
CSVEDQQGNTQYF
TGCAGCGTTGAAGATCAACAGGGAAATACCCAGTACTTC
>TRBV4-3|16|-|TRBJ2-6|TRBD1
CASSLTGAGGANVLTF
TGCGCCAGCAGCCTTACAGGGGCGGGTGGGGCCAACGTCCTGACTTTC
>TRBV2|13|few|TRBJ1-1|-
CASRREVNTEAFF
TGTGCCAGCAGGAGGGAAGTGAACACTGAAGCTTTCTTT
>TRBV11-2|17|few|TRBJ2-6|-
CASRPVTLAPGANVLTF
TGTGCCAGCAGACCCGTCACCCTAGCGCCTGGGGCCAACGTCCTGACTTTC
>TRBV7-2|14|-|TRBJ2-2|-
CASSPLGGTGELFF
TGTGCCAGCAGCCCCTTGGGGGGCACCGGGGAGCTGTTTTTT
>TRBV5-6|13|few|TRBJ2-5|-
CASSFYREGTQYF
TGTGCCAGCAGCTTTTACAGGGAGGGGACCCAGTACTTC
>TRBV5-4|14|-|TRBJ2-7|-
CASSLGLPNREQYF
TGTGCCAGCAGCTTGGGACTTCCCAATCGGGAGCAGTACTTC
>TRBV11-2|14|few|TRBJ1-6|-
CASSKQGYNSPLHF
TGTGCCAGCAGCAAACAGGGATATAATTCACCCCTCCACTTT
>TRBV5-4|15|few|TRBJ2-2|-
CASSPGGDLSGELFF
TGTGCCAGCAGCCCCGGAGGGGATTTGTCCGGGGAGCTGTTTTTT
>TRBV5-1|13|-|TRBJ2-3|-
CARRGSSADTQYF
TGCGCGCGTCGGGGGTCTAGCGCAGATACGCAGTATTTT
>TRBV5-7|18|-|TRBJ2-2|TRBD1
CASSSLGQGNANTGELFF
TGTGCCAGCAGCTCGCTGGGACAGGGGAACGCGAACACCGGGGAGCTGTTTTTT
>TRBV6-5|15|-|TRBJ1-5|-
CASRRTSGGNQPQHF
TGTGCCAGCAGGAGGACCTCAGGAGGTAATCAGCCCCAGCATTTT